These 6 T cell receptor beta chains originate from one sample sequenced in a study of blood T cell repertoires in COVID-19. Assay used: immunoSEQ multiplex PCR; TCRdb lists only in-frame clones, some missing. The sample records 150,000 to 170,000 clones, around 74% being singletons. Input material: peripheral blood. Receptors originate from a woman of 80 years or more with acute or convalescent COVID-19.

This chain connects TRBV2 to TRBJ1-4, with D possibly matching TRBD1 (6 bases). The germline V and J ends were trimmed by 6 bases and 8 bases, with 19 bases remaining between them. The CDR3 is made up of 15 amino acids. In germline, CDR1 is SNHLY, CDR2 FYNNEI. CDR3 loop: CASREHTGISEKLFF. CDR3 DNA sequence: TGTGCCAGCAGGGAGCACACAGGGATCAGCGAAAAACTGTTTTTT. Based on the CDR3 plus reference TRBV2 and TRBJ1-4, the full variable domain is EPEVTQTPSHQVTQMGQEVILRCVPISNHLYFYWYRQILGQKVEFLVSFYNNEISEKSEIFDDQFSVERPDGSNFTLKIRSTKLEDSAMYFCASREHTGISEKLFFGSGTQLSVL.

The CDR3 nucleotides read TGTGCCAGCAGCCGGGAGACGAATGAAAAACTGTTTTTT. Its protein is CASSRETNEKLFF. The chain uses TRBV6-4 and TRBJ1-4, with D unresolved. Trimming cost V 6 bases and J 5 bases, with 10 bases left between them. This CDR3 is 13 amino acids long. Germline V lookup: CDR1 MRHNA, CDR2 SNTAGT.

The chain carries TRBV19 and TRBJ1-5; 10 bases align to TRBD1. The CDR3 sequence is 15 residues long. Germline V gives CDR1 LNHDA, CDR2 SQIVND (reference sequence). V lost 6 bases to trimming and J lost 9 bases; unmatched junction nucleotides: 11. The DNA for the CDR3 is TGTGCCAGTAGCGCCGGGACAGGGGTAGTGCCGCCCCAGCATTTT. Amino acids: CASSAGTGVVPPQHF.

V is TRBV5-5 and J is TRBJ1-5; a weak D match, TRBD1 (5 bases). Per germline, CDR1 SGHKS and CDR2 YYEKEE (reference sequence). Trimming left V 4 bases short and J 9 bases short, with 17 bases between. The CDR3 loop spans 14 amino acids. The CDR3 region is CASSQGAGTRPQHF. The CDR3 nucleotides are TGTGCCAGCAGCCAGGGAGCGGGGACCCGGCCCCAGCATTTT.

V and J are TRBV9 and TRBJ1-1; D gene unclear. Trimming shortened V by 3 bases and J by 5 bases, and 11 bases separated the two germline ends. Germline V gene data show CDR1 as SGDLS and CDR2 as YYNGEE. The CDR3 loop spans 13 amino acids. The CDR3: CASSAYWWTEAFF. The CDR3 bases are TGTGCCAGCAGCGCCTATTGGTGGACTGAAGCTTTCTTT.

The chain couples TRBV19 to TRBJ2-3; 9 bases line up with TRBD1. CDR3 length: 15 amino acids. The trim removed 5 bases at V and 4 bases at J, leaving 7 bases unmatched. Germline CDR1 LNHDA, CDR2 SQIVND (reference sequence). The CDR3 DNA reads as TGTGCCAGTAGTGGAACAGGGGGCGAGGCAGATACGCAGTATTTT. Amino acids: CASSGTGGEADTQYF.